A single sample gave rise to the 22 T cell receptor beta chains below, sequenced in a study of shared clonotypes between healthy human individuals. Using immunoSEQ multiplex PCR, the repertoire was profiled, and TCRdb retains in-frame clones only, with some absent. The table shows over a million clones, with more than 95% occurring only once. The sample taken for sequencing was naive CD4+ T cells sorted from blood. Specified subset: CD45RA+ positively selected. The receptors were gathered from a man aged 30 to 45 in good health.

The rearrangement joins TRBV19 to TRBJ2-1; D is unclear. This CDR3 is built from 15 residues. V lost 3 bases to trimming and J lost 6 bases, with 15 bases between them. The germline CDR1 and CDR2 sequences are LNHDA and SQIVND (reference sequence). This CDR3 reads CASSIPPAFVNEQFF. In nucleotides, the CDR3 is TGTGCCAGTAGTATTCCCCCGGCTTTTGTCAATGAGCAGTTCTTC.

The chain links TRBV21-1 to TRBJ2-7; TRBD2 is the table's D call and was not checked against the DNA. TRBV21-1 is annotated as a pseudogene. The CDR3 loop spans 16 amino acids. The CDR3 nucleotides are TGTGCCAGCAGCAAAGCGCAGCGGCTAGCGGCGTACGAGCAGTACTTC. This translates into CASSKAQRLAAYEQYF.

The V gene is TRBV9, the J gene TRBJ2-7; the D gene is possibly TRBD1 (6 bases). From germline, CDR1 is SGDLS and CDR2 YYNGEE. The V gene lost 4 bases and the J gene lost 2 bases, with 19 bases spanning the gap. CDR3 length equals 16 residues. CDR3: CASSPRGGLLAYEQYF. The CDR3 DNA follows: TGTGCCAGCAGCCCCCGAGGGGGATTACTTGCCTACGAGCAGTACTTC.

This sequence joins TRBV9 and TRBJ2-2, with D perhaps matching TRBD1 (6 bases). V lost 0 bases, J lost 3 bases, and 9 bases lay in between. The CDR3 extends over 15 amino acids. CDR1 SGDLS and CDR2 YYNGEE come from the germline V gene. CDR3 coding DNA: TGTGCCAGCAGCGTAGCTTCAGGGGACACCGGGGAGCTGTTTTTT. This gives the protein CASSVASGDTGELFF.

The chain has TRBV7-2 and TRBJ2-7, with 7 nucleotides matching TRBD1. J was trimmed by 5 bases and V by 5 bases; bases with no gene match: 6. Per germline, CDR1 SGHTA and CDR2 FQGNSA. This CDR3 spans 13 amino acids. In DNA form, the CDR3 reads TGTGCCAGCAGCGCCTCAACAGGGGACGAGCAGTACTTC. This translates into CASSASTGDEQYF. The whole variable domain, remainder taken from reference TRBV7-2 and TRBJ2-7, is GAGVSQSPSNKVTEKGKDVELRCDPISGHTALYWYRQSLGQGLEFLIYFQGNSAPDKSGLPSDRFSAERTGGSVSTLTIQRTQQEDSAVYLCASSASTGDEQYFGPGTRLTVT.

The V gene is TRBV4-1, the J gene TRBJ1-2, with 7 bases aligning to TRBD1. The CDR3 covers 15 residues. The ends lost 4 bases at V and 4 bases at J; junction bases unmatched: 9. The V gene's germline CDR1 is MGHRA and CDR2 YSYEKL. The CDR3 region has the DNA TGCGCCAGCAGCCCAGACCCAGGACAGGCCTATGGCTACACCTTC. This sequence encodes CASSPDPGQAYGYTF.

This sequence joins TRBV21-1 and TRBJ1-2; the table's D call, TRBD1, was not checked against the DNA. TRBV21-1 constitutes a pseudogene. This CDR3 contains 13 residues. CDR3 loop: CASSKGTENGYTF. DNA for the CDR3: TGTGCCAGCAGCAAAGGGACAGAGAATGGCTACACCTTC.

CDR3 DNA sequence: TGTGCCAGCTCACCGGCTGCGATTCCTGAAAAACTGTTTTTT. The encoded protein is CASSPAAIPEKLFF. This chain connects TRBV18 to TRBJ1-4; no clear D. In germline, CDR1 is KGHSH, CDR2 LQKENI. V gave up 3 bases and J gave up 7 bases, with 12 bases separating them. This CDR3 region has 14 residues. The whole variable domain, filled in from reference TRBV18 and TRBJ1-4, reads NAGVMQNPRHLVRRRGQEARLRCSPMKGHSHVYWYRQLPEEGLKFMVYLQKENIIDESGMPKERFSAEFPKEGPSILRIQQVVRGDSAAYFCASSPAAIPEKLFFGSGTQLSVL.

The chain uses TRBV11-2 and TRBJ1-1; D call uncertain. The CDR3 is made up of 15 amino acids. The germline CDR1 and CDR2 sequences are SGHAT and FQNNGV. Trimming removed 7 bases at V and 4 bases at J, with 19 bases between. The CDR3 loop is CASNRIQQTGTEAFF. As DNA, the CDR3 is TGTGCCAGCAACCGGATCCAACAAACGGGCACTGAAGCTTTCTTT.

The J gene is TRBJ2-5, the V gene TRBV7-9; 7 bases agree with TRBD1. The CDR3 covers 14 residues. V lost 5 bases to trimming and J lost 1 base; unmatched junction nucleotides: 4. Germline CDR1 and CDR2: SEHNR and FQNEAQ (reference sequence). The CDR3 loop is CASSKRDSQETQYF. The DNA of the CDR3 is TGTGCCAGCAGCAAAAGGGACAGCCAAGAGACCCAGTACTTC.

The rearrangement links TRBV30 to TRBJ2-3, with no clear D. CDR1 GTSNPN and CDR2 SVGIG come from the germline V gene (reference sequence). The V and J ends lost 3 bases and 5 bases respectively, with 9 bases between them. This CDR3 spans 12 amino acids. The CDR3 reads CAWRPFGDTQYF. CDR3 DNA: TGTGCCTGGAGACCCTTCGGAGATACGCAGTATTTT.

About this clone itself: The sample holds other DNA sequences that translate to the same CDR3. The rearrangement links TRBV30 to TRBJ2-7, with D perhaps matching TRBD1 (6 bases). The ends were cut back, 3 bases at V and 2 bases at J, with 8 bases in the middle. Germline-derived CDR1 and CDR2 are GTSNPN and SVGIG (reference sequence). The CDR3 is 12 amino acids. Here the CDR3 DNA reads TGTGCCTGGAGAACAGGGACCTACGAGCAGTACTTC. Its translation is CAWRTGTYEQYF.

This chain connects TRBV6-1 to TRBJ1-4; D not resolved. This CDR3 contains 14 residues. Germline V CDR1 and CDR2: MNHNS, SASEGT. The V end was cut by 10 bases, the J end by 4 bases, with 16 bases between. The CDR3 loop is CATQDNDLNEKLFF. CDR3 bases: TGTGCCACCCAAGACAACGACCTTAATGAAAAACTGTTTTTT.

The genes are TRBV27 and TRBJ2-7; 10 bases line up with TRBD2. The CDR3 length is 15 residues. Trimming at V came to 6 bases and at J to 0 bases, leaving 5 bases not matched to a gene. Germline CDR1 is MNHEY and CDR2 is SMNVEV (reference sequence). In DNA, the CDR3 is TGTGCCAGCAGACGGACTAGCGGAAACTCCTACGAGCAGTACTTC. Its protein product is CASRRTSGNSYEQYF.

The CDR3 spells CASGLVQLRSYEQFF. CDR3 sequence (DNA): TGTGCTAGTGGTTTGGTACAACTCCGGAGCTATGAGCAGTTCTTC. The chain links TRBV12-5 to TRBJ2-1; D is uncertain. Deletions cut 0 bases from V and 8 bases from J, with 14 bases between. CDR1 LGHNT and CDR2 FRNRAP come from the germline V gene. The CDR3 loop spans 15 amino acids.

The chain is built from TRBV15 and TRBJ2-3, with 14 bases aligning to TRBD2. The trim removed 5 bases at V and 4 bases at J, leaving 2 bases unmatched. The CDR3 spans 15 residues. Germline loops: CDR1 LNHNV, CDR2 YYDKDF (reference sequence). CDR3 in amino acids: CATSAGLAGADTQYF. The DNA of the CDR3 is TGTGCCACCAGCGCGGGACTAGCGGGAGCAGATACGCAGTATTTT.

This chain joins TRBV9 and TRBJ1-2; D unclear. Trimming removed 0 bases from V and 3 bases from J, with 9 bases in between. CDR1 is SGDLS and CDR2 is YYNGEE in the germline V gene. The CDR3 has 14 residues. CDR3 loop: CASSVEASHYGYTF. The DNA of the CDR3 is TGTGCCAGCAGCGTAGAGGCCTCCCACTATGGCTACACCTTC. Complete variable domain (other parts from reference TRBV9 and TRBJ1-2): DSGVTQTPKHLITATGQRVTLRCSPRSGDLSVYWYQQSLDQGLQFLIQYYNGEERAKGNILERFSAQQFPDLHSELNLSSLELGDSALYFCASSVEASHYGYTFGSGTRLTVV.

The chain uses TRBV5-1 and TRBJ2-7; 9 nucleotides line up with TRBD1. Germline V CDR1 and CDR2: SGHRS, YFSETQ. The length of the CDR3 is 15 residues. V gave up 5 bases and J gave up 5 bases; unmatched junction bases: 11. The CDR3 sequence: CASRWSGTGSNEQYF. The CDR3 nucleotides are TGCGCCAGCAGGTGGTCCGGGACAGGGTCCAACGAGCAGTACTTC. The full variable domain, its missing parts supplied by reference TRBV5-1 and TRBJ2-7, is KAGVTQTPRYLIKTRGQQVTLSCSPISGHRSVSWYQQTPGQGLQFLFEYFSETQRNKGNFPGRFSGRQFSNSRSEMNVSTLELGDSALYLCASRWSGTGSNEQYFGPGTRLTVT.

This chain connects TRBV28 to TRBJ1-5; 10 bases fit TRBD1. The CDR3 extends over 14 amino acids. With V trimmed by 7 bases and J by 6 bases, 6 bases remained unmatched. Germline V gene data show CDR1 as MDHEN and CDR2 as SYDVKM. For the CDR3, the DNA is TGTGCCAGCACCCGGGACAGGGGACCTCAGCCCCAGCATTTT. Translation gives CASTRDRGPQPQHF.

The V and J genes are TRBV19 and TRBJ1-1; a weak D match, TRBD1 (5 bases). The CDR3 runs 14 residues. Germline lookup yields CDR1 LNHDA and CDR2 SQIVND (reference sequence). V was pared by 2 bases and J by 6 bases, with 13 bases between. CDR3 in amino acids: CASSIRSRGPEAFF. CDR3 DNA: TGTGCCAGTAGTATAAGGTCCCGGGGACCTGAAGCTTTCTTT. Looking up the rest from reference TRBV19 and TRBJ1-1 gives the full variable domain: DGGITQSPKYLFRKEGQNVTLSCEQNLNHDAMYWYRQDPGQGLRLIYYSQIVNDFQKGDIAEGYSVSREKKESFPLTVTSAQKNPTAFYLCASSIRSRGPEAFFGQGTRLTVV.

The chain has TRBV10-3 and TRBJ2-1; TRBD2 matches 10 bases. J gave up 6 bases and V 6 bases, and 23 bases lay outside the gene matches. The CDR3 contains 20 residues. Germline loops: CDR1 ENHRY, CDR2 SYGVKD. CDR3 coding DNA: TGTGCCATCAGCTTTAGGCCCTTTCTCTGTAGCGGGAGGTCCCGCAATGAGCAGTTCTTC. As protein: CAISFRPFLCSGRSRNEQFF.

This chain connects TRBV9 to TRBJ2-7, with 13 bases that match TRBD2. The CDR3 contains 17 residues. The V segment lost 4 bases and the J segment 4 bases; nucleotides outside the gene matches: 11. Germline loops: CDR1 SGDLS, CDR2 YYNGEE. This chain's CDR3 is CASSSTGTSGTIYEQYF. The DNA for the CDR3 is TGTGCCAGCAGCTCTACCGGGACTAGCGGGACCATATACGAGCAGTACTTC.